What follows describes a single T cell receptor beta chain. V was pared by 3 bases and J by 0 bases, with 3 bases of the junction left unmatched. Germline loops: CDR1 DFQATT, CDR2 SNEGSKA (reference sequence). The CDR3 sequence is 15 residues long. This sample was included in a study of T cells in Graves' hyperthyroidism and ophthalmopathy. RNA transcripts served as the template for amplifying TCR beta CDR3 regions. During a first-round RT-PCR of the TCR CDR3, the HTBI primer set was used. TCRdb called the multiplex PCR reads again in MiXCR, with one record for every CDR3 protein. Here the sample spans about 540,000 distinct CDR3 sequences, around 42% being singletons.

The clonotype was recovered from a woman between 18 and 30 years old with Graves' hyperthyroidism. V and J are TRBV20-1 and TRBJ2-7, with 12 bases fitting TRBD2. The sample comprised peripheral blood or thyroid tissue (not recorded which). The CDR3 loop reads CSARGTSGFSYEQYF. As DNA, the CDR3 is TGCAGTGCTAGGGGGACTAGCGGGTTCTCCTACGAGCAGTACTTC.